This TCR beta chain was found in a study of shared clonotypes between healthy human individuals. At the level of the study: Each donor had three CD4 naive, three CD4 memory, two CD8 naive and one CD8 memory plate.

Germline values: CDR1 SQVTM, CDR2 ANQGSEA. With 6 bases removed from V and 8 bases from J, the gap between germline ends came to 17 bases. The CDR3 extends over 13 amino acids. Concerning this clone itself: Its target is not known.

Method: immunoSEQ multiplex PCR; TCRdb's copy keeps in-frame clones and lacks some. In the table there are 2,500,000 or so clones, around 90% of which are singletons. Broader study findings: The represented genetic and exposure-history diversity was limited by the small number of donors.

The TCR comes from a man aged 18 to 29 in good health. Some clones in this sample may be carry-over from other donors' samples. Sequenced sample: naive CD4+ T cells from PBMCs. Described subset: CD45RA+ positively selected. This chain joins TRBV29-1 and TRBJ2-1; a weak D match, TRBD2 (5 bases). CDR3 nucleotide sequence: TGCAGCGTGGTCCACCCCGTGAGGGATGAGCAGTTCTTC. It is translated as CSVVHPVRDEQFF.